This TCR beta chain was recovered during a study of blood T cell repertoires in COVID-19. Sequencing used immunoSEQ multiplex PCR; TCRdb keeps in-frame clones, though not all of them. This sample has more than 45,000 clones, with about nine tenths found just once. V was cut by 4 bases and J by 4 bases, with 14 bases left in between. Germline CDR1 is LNHDA and CDR2 is SQIVND (reference sequence). The CDR3 spans 16 residues. The material sequenced was peripheral blood. V and J are TRBV19 and TRBJ2-6, with D perhaps matching TRBD1 (6 bases). This clonotype originated in a man older than 75 with acute or convalescent COVID-19. In DNA, the CDR3 is TGTGCCAGTAGTACAAATACAGGGCTCGGGGCCAACGTCCTGACTTTC. Amino acid sequence: CASSTNTGLGANVLTF.